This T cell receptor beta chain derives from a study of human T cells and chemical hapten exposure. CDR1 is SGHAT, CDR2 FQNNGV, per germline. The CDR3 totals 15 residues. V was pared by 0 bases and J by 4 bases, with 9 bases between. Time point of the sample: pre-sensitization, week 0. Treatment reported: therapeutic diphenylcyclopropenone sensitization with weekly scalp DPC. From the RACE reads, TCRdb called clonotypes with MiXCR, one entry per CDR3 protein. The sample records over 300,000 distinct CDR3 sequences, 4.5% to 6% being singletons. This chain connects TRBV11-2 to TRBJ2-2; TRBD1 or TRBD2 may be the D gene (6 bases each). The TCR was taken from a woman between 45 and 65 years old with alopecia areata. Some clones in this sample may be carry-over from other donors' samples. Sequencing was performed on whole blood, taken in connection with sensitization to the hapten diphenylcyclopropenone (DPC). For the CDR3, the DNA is TGTGCCAGCAGCTTAGATTGGGGGGCCACCGGGGAGCTGTTTTTT. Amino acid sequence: CASSLDWGATGELFF.